Listed below are T cell receptor beta chains from one sample, sequenced in a study of T cells in Graves' hyperthyroidism and ophthalmopathy. TCRdb processed the multiplex PCR reads anew with MiXCR; each CDR3 protein has one entry. The repertoire holds about 400,000 distinct CDR3 sequences, with 13% to 15% as singletons. Sequenced material: blood. Every receptor here comes from a woman aged 60-75 years with Graves' ophthalmopathy. Each CDR3 is given with its conserved first and last residue. A D gene is named only where the DNA matches it firmly. Clone sizes are given selectively: once, few, many, or a class where the clone is expanded.

>TRBJ2-2|.|TRBV15|few
TGTGCCACCACCTCTGCCGGGTTCACCGGGGAGCTGTTTTTT
CATTSAGFTGELFF
>TRBJ1-5|.|TRBV7-9|many
TGTGCCAGCAGCTTAGTATCAGGGGACAATCAGCCCCAGCATTTT
CASSLVSGDNQPQHF
>TRBJ1-3|.|TRBV19|.
TGTGCCAGTGGTGCACAACCGGGACAAATCTCTGGAAACACCATATATTTT
CASGAQPGQISGNTIYF
>TRBJ1-1|.|TRBV20-1|many
TGCAGTGCTCACAGGGTTGCCACTGAAGCTTTCTTT
CSAHRVATEAFF
>TRBJ2-3|.|TRBV20-1|few
TGCAGTGCTAGAGATTTAGAGGGGTTGGGTACGCAGTATTTT
CSARDLEGLGTQYF
>TRBJ1-5|TRBD1|TRBV30|few
TGTGCCTTTGGACAGGAGGGGAGCAATCAGCCCCAGCATTTT
CAFGQEGSNQPQHF
>TRBJ2-3|TRBD2|TRBV7-3|once
TGTGCCAGCAGCCTGAAGGGACTAGCGGGAGGCTACACAGATACGCAGTATTTT
CASSLKGLAGGYTDTQYF
>TRBJ2-1|TRBD2|TRBV4-2|.
TGTGCCAGCAGCCAAGATAGAGGTGGCGGGACTAGTTATAGTGAGCAGTTCTTC
CASSQDRGGGTSYSEQFF
>TRBJ2-5|TRBD2|TRBV11-2|many
TGTGCCAGCAGCTTCCGGGAGGCGGGCAAGACCCAGTACTTC
CASSFREAGKTQYF
>TRBJ2-1|.|TRBV7-3|many
TGTGCCAGCAGCTTATTAGCGATGTCCTACAATGAGCAGTTCTTC
CASSLLAMSYNEQFF
>TRBJ2-7|.|TRBV29-1|many
TGCAGCGTGACTTTACCACAGACGGGACGGACCTCCTACGAGCAGTACTTC
CSVTLPQTGRTSYEQYF
>TRBJ2-7|.|TRBV11-1|many
TGTGCCAGCAGCTTATACACAGGGCGAACCGGTTCCTACGAGCAGTACTTC
CASSLYTGRTGSYEQYF
>TRBJ2-5|.|TRBV20-1|few
TGCAGTGCCCACCAATATGATATTAGGGGCGCGGAGACCCAGTACTTC
CSAHQYDIRGAETQYF
>TRBJ2-1|TRBD2|TRBV5-6|.
TGTGCCAGCAGCTCGCAAGTTATACGTAGCGGGAGGTCCTACAATGAGCAGTTCTTC
CASSSQVIRSGRSYNEQFF
>TRBJ2-3|.|TRBV4-1|few
TGCGCCAGCAGCCACGAAGGACGGACAGATACGCAGTATTTT
CASSHEGRTDTQYF
>TRBJ2-1|.|TRBV30|.
TGTGCCTGGAGGGACTCGCGCTACAATGAGCAGTTCTTC
CAWRDSRYNEQFF
>TRBJ1-4|TRBD1|TRBV5-1|many
TGCGCCAGCAGCTTGGCCCCGGGACAGGCCGGCCTTGAAAAACTGTTTTTT
CASSLAPGQAGLEKLFF
>TRBJ1-5|.|TRBV19|.
TGTGCCAGTAGTACCTTGGGGGGTCAGCCCCAGCATTTT
CASSTLGGQPQHF
>TRBJ1-1|.|TRBV5-1|many
TGCGCCAGCAGCTTCGAGGGAGGAAACACTGAAGCTTTCTTT
CASSFEGGNTEAFF
>TRBJ2-7|.|TRBV28|many
TGTGCCAGCAGTCGAGGGTTAAGGGACGAGCAGTACTTC
CASSRGLRDEQYF
>TRBJ2-3|TRBD2|TRBV3-1|.
TGTGCCAGCAGCCCGACTAGCGGGAGCACCAGCACAGATACGCAGTATTTT
CASSPTSGSTSTDTQYF
>TRBJ1-4|.|TRBV5-1|few
TGCGCCAGCAGCCTGGAGGGGCTCCCTAATGAAAAACTGTTTTTT
CASSLEGLPNEKLFF
>TRBJ2-1|.|TRBV28|many
TGTGCCAGCACCGTTACGGGGGCGAATGAGCAGTTCTTC
CASTVTGANEQFF
>TRBJ2-7|TRBD2|TRBV20-1|many
TGCAGTGCTCCCCTAGCGGGAGTCGTCTACGAGCAGTACTTC
CSAPLAGVVYEQYF
>TRBJ2-3|.|TRBV20-1|many
TGCAGTGCTAGAGATCTGCTAGCGCGAACAGATACGCAGTATTTT
CSARDLLARTDTQYF
>TRBJ2-7|.|TRBV20-1|many
TGCAGTGCCAGGACGCGGTACGAGCAGTACTTC
CSARTRYEQYF
>TRBJ2-5|.|TRBV10-1|many
TGCGCCAGCAGTATGGGGAAGACCCAGTACTTC
CASSMGKTQYF
>TRBJ2-2|.|TRBV24-1|few
TGTGCCACCAGGGGTGCCGGGAACACCGGGGAGCTGTTTTTT
CATRGAGNTGELFF
>TRBJ2-7|TRBD1|TRBV12-3/TRBV12-4|few
TGTGCCAGCAGTTTCGCTGGGACAGGGTCTGGGGAGCAGTACTTC
CASSFAGTGSGEQYF
>TRBJ2-7|.|TRBV27|.
TGTGCCAGCAGTCTTTTCGGGCCTCCCTACGAGCAGTACTTC
CASSLFGPPYEQYF
>TRBJ2-3|.|TRBV6-1|few
TGTGCCAGTTCCCGGAGGAAGGGCGATACGCAGTATTTT
CASSRRKGDTQYF
>TRBJ1-1|TRBD1|TRBV6-1|.
TGTGCCAGCAGTTCTACAGGGGGCTCAGGAGCTTTCTTT
CASSSTGGSGAFF
>TRBJ2-3|TRBD1|TRBV24-1|few
TGTGCCACCAGTGATACAGGGGATGGAGATACGCAGTATTTT
CATSDTGDGDTQYF
>TRBJ1-1|TRBD1|TRBV12-3/TRBV12-4|.
TGTGCCAGCAGTTTGAGACAGGGTACTGAAGCTTTCTTT
CASSLRQGTEAFF
>TRBJ1-1|.|TRBV3-1|many
TGTGCCAGCAGCCTGGGGGGCGCATCAACTGAAGCTTTCTTT
CASSLGGASTEAFF
>TRBJ2-1|.|TRBV5-8|few
TGTGCCAGCTCTACGGTGGGGGCCGATGAGCAGTTCTTC
CASSTVGADEQFF
>TRBJ1-5|.|TRBV30|many
TGTGCCTGGAGTGAGGCGGGCGATCAGCCCCAGCATTTT
CAWSEAGDQPQHF
>TRBJ2-1|TRBD2|TRBV4-1|many
TGCGCCAGCAGCCAACTAACTAGCGGCTCCTACAATGAGCAGTTCTTC
CASSQLTSGSYNEQFF
>TRBJ2-3|TRBD2|TRBV28|many
TGTGCCAGCAGCCTCTTTAGCGGGAGTTTCTCAGATACGCAGTATTTT
CASSLFSGSFSDTQYF
>TRBJ2-6|TRBD1|TRBV6-1|.
TGTGCCAGCAGTATGCCGGGACAGGGGTACTCTGGGGCCAACGTCCTGACTTTC
CASSMPGQGYSGANVLTF
>TRBJ2-1|TRBD1|TRBV7-9|few
TGTGCCAGCAGGACCTTCGACAGGGATTTAAATGAGCAGTTCTTC
CASRTFDRDLNEQFF
>TRBJ2-5|TRBD1|TRBV5-1|.
TGCGCCAGCAGCTCCGGACAGGGGGCCAGAGAGACCCAGTACTTC
CASSSGQGARETQYF
>TRBJ2-3|TRBD2|TRBV7-2|many
TGTGCCAGCAGCTATTCCGGGACTAGCGGTTACACAGATACGCAGTATTTT
CASSYSGTSGYTDTQYF
>TRBJ2-1|TRBD2|TRBV28|many
TGTGCCAGCACTTCGGGGGGTGAGCAGTTCTTC
CASTSGGEQFF
>TRBJ2-5|TRBD2|TRBV15|few
TGTGCCACCAGCAGAGATGGGTACCTGGACAGCGGGGGGGGGGAGACCCAGTACTTC
CATSRDGYLDSGGGETQYF
>TRBJ1-4|.|TRBV28|many
TGTGCCAGCAGTTATGATAACGGACCTAATGAAAAACTGTTTTTT
CASSYDNGPNEKLFF
>TRBJ2-3|.|TRBV7-3|few
TGTGCCAGCAGCTTGCAACACACAGATACGCAGTATTTT
CASSLQHTDTQYF
>TRBJ2-3|TRBD2|TRBV10-1|few
TGCGCCAGCAGTGATAGCGGGAAGGGTGATACGCAGTATTTT
CASSDSGKGDTQYF
>TRBJ1-1|.|TRBV15|.
TGTGCCACCAGCAGAGATCGGGGGCAGGGTAGAACTTTCTTT
CATSRDRGQGRTFF
>TRBJ2-7|TRBD2|TRBV27|many
TGTGCCAGCCGGTTAGCGGGAGAAAGAACCTACGAGCAGTACTTC
CASRLAGERTYEQYF
>TRBJ1-4|.|TRBV7-3|few
TGTGCCAGCAGCACCCGGACGACAACTAATGAAAAACTGTTTTTT
CASSTRTTTNEKLFF
>TRBJ2-3|TRBD1|TRBV6-2/TRBV6-3|many
TGTGCCAGCAGGATCCGGACAGGGGGCGTAGATACGCAGTATTTT
CASRIRTGGVDTQYF
>TRBJ2-1|TRBD2|TRBV5-1|many
TGCGCCAGCAGCTTGACGCTAGCGGGAGCGTTCGCGGACTACAATGAGCAGTTCTTC
CASSLTLAGAFADYNEQFF
>TRBJ2-3|TRBD2|TRBV28|few
TGTGCCAGCAGTTTACCCCCTTGGGGGTCCGGGACTAGCGAGAATATACCTTATACGCAGTATTTT
CASSLPPWGSGTSENIPYTQYF
>TRBJ2-3|.|TRBV7-9|.
TGCCGGGCGGACGCTTACACAGATACGCAGTATTTT
CRADAYTDTQYF
>TRBJ2-5|TRBD2|TRBV20-1|many
TGCAGTGCGCGGGAGGGCCCTGAGACCCAGTACTTC
CSAREGPETQYF